The next 9 T cell receptor beta chains were all read from a single sample in a study of T cell responses to AZD1222 COVID-19 vaccine. Sequencing was performed with immunoSEQ multiplex PCR; in TCRdb, only in-frame clones are kept and a portion is missing. Of roughly 80,000 clones listed, approximately 90% were seen once; the top ten hold less than 5.5%. The material was peripheral blood, obtained 28 days after the second AZD1222 dose. The origin of the receptors is an adult who received the AZD1222 COVID-19 vaccine.

The rearrangement joins TRBV6-1 to TRBJ1-6, with TRBD1 as a possible D gene (5 bases). Looked up from germline, CDR1 is MNHNS and CDR2 is SASEGT. This CDR3 region has 15 residues. Trimming took off 3 bases at V and 6 bases at J, with 12 bases between the two ends. CDR3 nucleotide sequence: TGTGCCAGCAGTGAGACAGATTCCCCTAATTCACCCCTCCACTTT. Its protein is CASSETDSPNSPLHF.

The chain recombines TRBV10-3 with TRBJ2-3; 14 positions agree with TRBD2. The CDR3 covers 17 residues. Germline lookup yields CDR1 ENHRY and CDR2 SYGVKD. V lost 6 bases and J lost 4; bases outside the gene matches: 9. The CDR3 DNA reads as TGTGCCATCAGCCCCGGGACTAGCGGGGGCAGGGCAGATACGCAGTATTTT. Translated, it gives CAISPGTSGGRADTQYF.

The V call is TRBV19, the J call TRBJ1-1, with a tentative D call TRBD1 (6 bases). Per germline, CDR1 LNHDA and CDR2 SQIVND (reference sequence). V was pared by 5 bases and J by 6 bases, with 16 bases between. The CDR3 length is 14 residues. CDR3 loop: CASSSGGLGAEAFF. CDR3 DNA: TGTGCCAGTAGTTCCGGGGGCCTTGGGGCTGAAGCTTTCTTT.

The V and J genes are TRBV5-5 and TRBJ1-2; weak D call: TRBD1 (5 bases). The V gene's germline CDR1 is SGHKS and CDR2 YYEKEE (reference sequence). This CDR3 is 14 amino acids long. V was clipped by 3 bases and J by 7 bases, with 16 bases between them. The CDR3 sequence is CASSSAGGLVGYTF. CDR3 DNA: TGTGCCAGCAGCTCGGCGGGGGGACTTGTTGGCTACACCTTC.

This clone was seen once. This sequence joins TRBV19 and TRBJ1-2; D remains ambiguous. This CDR3 contains 14 residues. CDR1 and CDR2 from the germline V gene are LNHDA and SQIVND (reference sequence). Trimming left V 0 bases short and J 10 bases short, with 15 bases between. The CDR3 coding sequence is TGTGCCAGTAGTATAGATCTATTGGGGATAGACTACACCTTC. It codes for CASSIDLLGIDYTF.

The J gene is TRBJ2-1, the V gene TRBV4-3; D remains ambiguous. V was shortened by 0 bases and J by 4 bases, with 16 bases between the two germline ends. This CDR3 has 17 residues. Germline CDR1 LGHNA, CDR2 YSLEER. The CDR3 sequence: CASSQDGVGSVYNEQFF. CDR3 bases: TGCGCCAGCAGCCAAGATGGCGTGGGGTCGGTTTACAATGAGCAGTTCTTC.

The genes are TRBV2 and TRBJ1-1, with 7 bases lining up with TRBD1. After removal of 6 bases from V and 1 base from J, the junction contained 2 bases not matched to a gene. The V gene's germline CDR1 is SNHLY and CDR2 FYNNEI. The CDR3 loop spans 13 amino acids. The CDR3 coding sequence is TGTGCCAGCAGGCAGGGGGGGAACACTGAAGCTTTCTTT. Translated, it gives CASRQGGNTEAFF.

This rearrangement joins TRBV5-6 to TRBJ2-5; TRBD1 is a possible D gene (6 bases). Per germline, CDR1 SGHDT and CDR2 YYEEEE. V dropped 2 bases and J dropped 2 bases, with 7 bases sitting between them. The CDR3 spans 13 residues. CDR3 sequence (DNA): TGTGCCAGCAGCTTAGGACAGCAAGAGACCCAGTACTTC. Translating it yields CASSLGQQETQYF.

The chain employs TRBV2 and TRBJ1-1; D is unclear. V lost 5 bases and J 6 bases, leaving 13 bases between the germline ends. Germline V gene data show CDR1 as SNHLY and CDR2 as FYNNEI. The CDR3 consists of 13 residues. CDR3: CASSQDGSSEAFF. CDR3 DNA sequence: TGTGCCAGCAGTCAGGACGGGAGTTCTGAAGCTTTCTTT. The full variable domain, with the rest looked up from reference TRBV2 and TRBJ1-1, is EPEVTQTPSHQVTQMGQEVILRCVPISNHLYFYWYRQILGQKVEFLVSFYNNEISEKSEIFDDQFSVERPDGSNFTLKIRSTKLEDSAMYFCASSQDGSSEAFFGQGTRLTVV.